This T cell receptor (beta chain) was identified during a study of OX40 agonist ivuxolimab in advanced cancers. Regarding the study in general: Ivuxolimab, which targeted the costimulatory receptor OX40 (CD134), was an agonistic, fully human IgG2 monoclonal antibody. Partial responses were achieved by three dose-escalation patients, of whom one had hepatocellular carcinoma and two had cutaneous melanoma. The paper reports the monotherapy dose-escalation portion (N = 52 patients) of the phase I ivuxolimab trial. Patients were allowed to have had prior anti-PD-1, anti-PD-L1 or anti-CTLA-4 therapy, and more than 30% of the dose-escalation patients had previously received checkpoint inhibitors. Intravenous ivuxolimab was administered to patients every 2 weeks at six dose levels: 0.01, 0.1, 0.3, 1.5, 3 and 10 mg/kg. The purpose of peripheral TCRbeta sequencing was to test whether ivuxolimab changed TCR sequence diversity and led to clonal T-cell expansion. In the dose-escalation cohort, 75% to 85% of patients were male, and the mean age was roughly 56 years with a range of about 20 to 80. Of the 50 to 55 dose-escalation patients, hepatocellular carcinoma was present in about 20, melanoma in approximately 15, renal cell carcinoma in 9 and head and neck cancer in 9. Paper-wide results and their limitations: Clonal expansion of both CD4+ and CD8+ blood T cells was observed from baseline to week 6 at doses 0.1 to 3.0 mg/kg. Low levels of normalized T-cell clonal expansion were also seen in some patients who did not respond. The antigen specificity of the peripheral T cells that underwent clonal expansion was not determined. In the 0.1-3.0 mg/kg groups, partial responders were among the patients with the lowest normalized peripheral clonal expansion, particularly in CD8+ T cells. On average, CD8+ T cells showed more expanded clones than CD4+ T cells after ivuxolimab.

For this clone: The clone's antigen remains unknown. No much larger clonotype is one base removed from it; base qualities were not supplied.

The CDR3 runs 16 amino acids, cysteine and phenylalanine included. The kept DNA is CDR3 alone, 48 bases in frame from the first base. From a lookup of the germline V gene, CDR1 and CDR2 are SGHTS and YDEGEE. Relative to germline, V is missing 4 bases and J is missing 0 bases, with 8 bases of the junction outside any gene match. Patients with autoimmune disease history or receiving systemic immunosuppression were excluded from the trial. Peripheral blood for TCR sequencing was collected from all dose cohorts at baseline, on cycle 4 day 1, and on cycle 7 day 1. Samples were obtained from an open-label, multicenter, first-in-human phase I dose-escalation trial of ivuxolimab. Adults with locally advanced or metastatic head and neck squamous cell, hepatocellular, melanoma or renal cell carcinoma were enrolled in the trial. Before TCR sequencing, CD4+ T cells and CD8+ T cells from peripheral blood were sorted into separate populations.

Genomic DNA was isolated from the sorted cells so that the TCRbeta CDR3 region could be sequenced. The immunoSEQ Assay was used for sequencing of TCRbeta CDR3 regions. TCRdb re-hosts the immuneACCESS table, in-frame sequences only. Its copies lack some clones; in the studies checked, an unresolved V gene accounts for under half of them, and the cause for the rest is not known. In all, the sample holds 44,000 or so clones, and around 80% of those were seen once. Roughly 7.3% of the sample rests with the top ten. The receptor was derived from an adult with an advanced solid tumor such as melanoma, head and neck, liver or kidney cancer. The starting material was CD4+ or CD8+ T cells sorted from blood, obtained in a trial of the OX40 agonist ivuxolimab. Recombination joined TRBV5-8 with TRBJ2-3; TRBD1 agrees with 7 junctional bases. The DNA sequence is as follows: TGTGCCAGCAGCCCCAGGGGACAGCGAAGCACAGATACGCAGTATTTT. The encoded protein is CASSPRGQRSTDTQYF.